Listed here is a single T cell receptor (beta chain). This entry is derived from a study of blood T cell repertoires in COVID-19. This table comes from immunoSEQ multiplex PCR, and its TCRdb copy is limited to in-frame clones, with some not included. The repertoire holds approximately 120,000 clones, with roughly 84% as singletons. Germline V gene sequence: CDR1 MNHEY, CDR2 SVGAGI. The length of the CDR3 is 15 residues. Trimming pared 7 bases from V and 1 base from J, leaving 15 bases between. The chain is built from TRBV6-5 and TRBJ2-3; weak D call: TRBD2 (6 bases). Sequencing was done on a sample of peripheral blood. The origin of this receptor is a woman in her fifties or sixties with acute or convalescent COVID-19. The DNA for the CDR3 is TGTGCCAGCACGGTGTGGACGGGGGGCACAGATACGCAGTATTTT. Its protein is CASTVWTGGTDTQYF.